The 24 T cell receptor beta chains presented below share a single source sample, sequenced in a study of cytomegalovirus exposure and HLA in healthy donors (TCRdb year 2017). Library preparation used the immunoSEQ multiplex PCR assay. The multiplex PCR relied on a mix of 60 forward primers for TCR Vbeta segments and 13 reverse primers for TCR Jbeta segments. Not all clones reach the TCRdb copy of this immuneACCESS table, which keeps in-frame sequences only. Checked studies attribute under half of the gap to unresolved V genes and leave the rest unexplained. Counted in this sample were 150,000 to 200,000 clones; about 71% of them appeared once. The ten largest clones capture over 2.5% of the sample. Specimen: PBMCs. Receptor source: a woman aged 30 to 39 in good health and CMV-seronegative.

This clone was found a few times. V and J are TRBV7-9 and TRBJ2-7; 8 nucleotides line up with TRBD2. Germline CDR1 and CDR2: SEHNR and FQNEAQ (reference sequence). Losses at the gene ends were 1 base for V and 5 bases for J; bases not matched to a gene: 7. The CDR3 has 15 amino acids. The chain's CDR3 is CASSLGGLELNEQYF. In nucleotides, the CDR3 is TGTGCCAGCAGCTTAGGGGGACTAGAACTAAACGAGCAGTACTTC.

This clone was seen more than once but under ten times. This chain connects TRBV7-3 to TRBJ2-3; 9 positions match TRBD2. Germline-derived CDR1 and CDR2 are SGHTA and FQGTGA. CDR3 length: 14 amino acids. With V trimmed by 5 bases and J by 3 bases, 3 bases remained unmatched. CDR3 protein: CASSKGLATDTQYF. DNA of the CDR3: TGTGCCAGCAGCAAAGGACTAGCGACAGATACGCAGTATTTT.

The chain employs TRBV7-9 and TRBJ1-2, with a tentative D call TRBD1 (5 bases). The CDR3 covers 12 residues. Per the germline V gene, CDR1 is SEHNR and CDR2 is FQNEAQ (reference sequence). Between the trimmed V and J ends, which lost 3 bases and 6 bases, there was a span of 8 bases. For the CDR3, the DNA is TGTGCCAGCAGCTTTTCAGGGAATGGCTACACCTTC. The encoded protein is CASSFSGNGYTF. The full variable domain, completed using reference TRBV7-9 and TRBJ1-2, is DTGVSQNPRHKITKRGQNVTFRCDPISEHNRLYWYRQTLGQGPEFLTYFQNEAQLEKSRLLSDRFSAERPKGSFSTLEIQRTEQGDSAMYLCASSFSGNGYTFGSGTRLTVV.

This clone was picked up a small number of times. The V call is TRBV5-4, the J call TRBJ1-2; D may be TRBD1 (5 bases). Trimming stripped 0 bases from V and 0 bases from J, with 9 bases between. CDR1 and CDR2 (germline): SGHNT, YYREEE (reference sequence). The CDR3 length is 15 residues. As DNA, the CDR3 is TGTGCCAGCAGCTTGGAACAGGTACCTAACTATGGCTACACCTTC. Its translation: CASSLEQVPNYGYTF.

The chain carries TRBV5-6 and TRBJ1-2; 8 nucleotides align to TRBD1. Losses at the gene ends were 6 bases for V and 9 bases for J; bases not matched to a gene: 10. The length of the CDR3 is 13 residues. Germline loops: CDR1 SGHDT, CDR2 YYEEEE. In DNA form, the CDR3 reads TGTGCCAGCAAACCCCAGGGGGCCATCCGCTACACCTTC. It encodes CASKPQGAIRYTF.

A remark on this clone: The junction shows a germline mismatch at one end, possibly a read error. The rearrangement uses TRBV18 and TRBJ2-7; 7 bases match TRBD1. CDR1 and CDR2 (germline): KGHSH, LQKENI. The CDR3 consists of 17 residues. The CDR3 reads CASSPPPSNRGSYEQYF. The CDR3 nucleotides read TGTGCCAGCTCTCCACCCCCCTCTAACAGGGGAAGCTACGAGCAGTACTTC.

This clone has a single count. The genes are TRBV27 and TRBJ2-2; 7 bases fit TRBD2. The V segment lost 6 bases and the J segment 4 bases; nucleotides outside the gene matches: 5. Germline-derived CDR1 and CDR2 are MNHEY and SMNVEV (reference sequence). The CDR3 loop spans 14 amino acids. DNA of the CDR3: TGTGCCAGCAGCTTCTCGGGGGGCACCGGGGAGCTGTTTTTT. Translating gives CASSFSGGTGELFF.

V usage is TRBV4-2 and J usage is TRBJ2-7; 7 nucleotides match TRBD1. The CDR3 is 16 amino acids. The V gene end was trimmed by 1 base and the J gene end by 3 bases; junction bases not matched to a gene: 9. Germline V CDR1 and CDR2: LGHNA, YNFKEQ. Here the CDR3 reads CASSQAPGQSFYEQYF. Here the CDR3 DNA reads TGTGCCAGCAGCCAAGCGCCGGGACAGAGTTTCTACGAGCAGTACTTC.

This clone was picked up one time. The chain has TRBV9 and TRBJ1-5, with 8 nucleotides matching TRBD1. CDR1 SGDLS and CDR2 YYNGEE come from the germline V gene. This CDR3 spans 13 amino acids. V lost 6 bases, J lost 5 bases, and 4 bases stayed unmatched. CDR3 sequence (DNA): TGTGCCAGCAACAGGGGGTCAGATCAGCCCCAGCATTTT. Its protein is CASNRGSDQPQHF.

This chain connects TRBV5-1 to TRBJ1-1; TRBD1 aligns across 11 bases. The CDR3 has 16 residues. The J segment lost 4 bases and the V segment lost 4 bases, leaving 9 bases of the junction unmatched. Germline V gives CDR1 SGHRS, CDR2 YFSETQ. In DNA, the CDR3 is TGCGCCAGCAGCAGAGGACAGGGGGCTCTCGGCACTGAAGCTTTCTTT. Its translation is CASSRGQGALGTEAFF.

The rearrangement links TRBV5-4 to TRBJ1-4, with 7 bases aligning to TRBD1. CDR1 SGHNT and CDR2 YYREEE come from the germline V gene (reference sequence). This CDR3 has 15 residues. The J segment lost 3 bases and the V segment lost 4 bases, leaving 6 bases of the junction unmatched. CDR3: CASSLTGASNEKLFF. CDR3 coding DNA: TGTGCCAGCAGCCTTACAGGGGCGTCTAATGAAAAACTGTTTTTT.

The CDR3 bases are TGCGCCAGCAGCTTGGAGGTGGGGAGTAGCTACGAGCAGTACTTC. This translates into CASSLEVGSSYEQYF. The gene calls are TRBV5-1 and TRBJ2-7; D may be TRBD2 (5 bases). The germline gives CDR1 SGHRS, CDR2 YFSETQ. The CDR3 spans 15 residues. V lost 0 bases and J lost 3, with 13 bases in between. Supplemented by reference TRBV5-1 and TRBJ2-7, the full variable domain reads KAGVTQTPRYLIKTRGQQVTLSCSPISGHRSVSWYQQTPGQGLQFLFEYFSETQRNKGNFPGRFSGRQFSNSRSEMNVSTLELGDSALYLCASSLEVGSSYEQYFGPGTRLTVT.

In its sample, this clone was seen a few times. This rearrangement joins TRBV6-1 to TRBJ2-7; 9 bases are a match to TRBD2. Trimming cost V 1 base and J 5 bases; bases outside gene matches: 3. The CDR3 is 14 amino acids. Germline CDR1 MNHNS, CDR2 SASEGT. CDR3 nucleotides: TGTGCCAGCAGTGAAGGGCGGGGGGGTGACGAGCAGTACTTC. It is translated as CASSEGRGGDEQYF.

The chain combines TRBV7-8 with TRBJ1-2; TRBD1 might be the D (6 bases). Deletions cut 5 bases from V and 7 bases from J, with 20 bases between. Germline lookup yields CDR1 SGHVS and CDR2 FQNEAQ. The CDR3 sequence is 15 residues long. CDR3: CASSPDRSRGAGYTF. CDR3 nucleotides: TGTGCCAGCAGCCCGGACCGGAGTCGGGGGGCTGGCTACACCTTC.

The CDR3 loop is CASTLIPANEQFF. In nucleotides, the CDR3 is TGTGCCAGTACTCTTATTCCTGCAAACGAGCAGTTCTTC. The chain is built from TRBV7-9 and TRBJ2-1; D is ambiguous. The CDR3 has 13 residues. V gave up 9 bases and J gave up 10 bases, with 19 bases separating them. In germline, CDR1 is SEHNR, CDR2 FQNEAQ (reference sequence).

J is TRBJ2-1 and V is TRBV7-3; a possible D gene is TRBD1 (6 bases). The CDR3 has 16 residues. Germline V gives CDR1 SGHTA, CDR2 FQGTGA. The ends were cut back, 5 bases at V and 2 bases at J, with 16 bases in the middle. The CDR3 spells CASSRTGSNAYNEQFF. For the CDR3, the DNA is TGTGCCAGCAGCAGAACAGGGAGCAACGCCTACAATGAGCAGTTCTTC.

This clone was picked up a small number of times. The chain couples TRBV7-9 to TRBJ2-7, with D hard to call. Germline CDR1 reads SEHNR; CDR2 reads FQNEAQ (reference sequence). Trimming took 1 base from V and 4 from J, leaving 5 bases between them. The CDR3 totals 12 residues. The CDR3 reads CASSLEEYEQYF. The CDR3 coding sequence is TGTGCCAGCAGCTTAGAGGAGTACGAGCAGTACTTC.

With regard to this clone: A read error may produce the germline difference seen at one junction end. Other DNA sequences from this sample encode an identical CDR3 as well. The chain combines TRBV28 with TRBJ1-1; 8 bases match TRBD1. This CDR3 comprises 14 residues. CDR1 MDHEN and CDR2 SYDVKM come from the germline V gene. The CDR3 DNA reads TGTGCTAGCACCCAGGGACAGGCGAACACTGAAGCTTTCTTT. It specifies CASTQGQANTEAFF.

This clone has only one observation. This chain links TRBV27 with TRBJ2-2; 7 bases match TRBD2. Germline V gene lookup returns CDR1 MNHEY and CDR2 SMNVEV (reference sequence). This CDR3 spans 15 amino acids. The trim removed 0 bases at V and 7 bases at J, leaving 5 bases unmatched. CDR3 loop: CASSLSGGNSGELFF. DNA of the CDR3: TGTGCCAGCAGTTTATCGGGAGGGAATAGCGGGGAGCTGTTTTTT.

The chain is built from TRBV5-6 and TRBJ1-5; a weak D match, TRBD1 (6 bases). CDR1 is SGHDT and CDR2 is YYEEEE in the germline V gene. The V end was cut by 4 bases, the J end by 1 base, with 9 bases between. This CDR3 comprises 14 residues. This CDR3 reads CASSRTGSNQPQHF. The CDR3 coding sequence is TGTGCCAGCAGCCGTACAGGGAGCAATCAGCCCCAGCATTTT.

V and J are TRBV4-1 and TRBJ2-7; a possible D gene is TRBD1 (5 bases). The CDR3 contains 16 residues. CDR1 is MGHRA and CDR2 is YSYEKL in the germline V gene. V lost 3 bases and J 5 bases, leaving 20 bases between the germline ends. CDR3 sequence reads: CASSQYRGGLAHEQYF. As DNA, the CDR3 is TGCGCCAGCAGCCAGTATAGGGGTGGCCTTGCCCACGAGCAGTACTTC.

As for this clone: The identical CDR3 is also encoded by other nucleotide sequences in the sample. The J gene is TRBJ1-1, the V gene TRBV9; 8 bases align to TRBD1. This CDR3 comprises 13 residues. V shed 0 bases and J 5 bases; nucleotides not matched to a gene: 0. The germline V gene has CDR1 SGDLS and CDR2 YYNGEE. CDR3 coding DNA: TGTGCCAGCAGCGTAGGACAGGGGACTGAAGCTTTCTTT. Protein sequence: CASSVGQGTEAFF. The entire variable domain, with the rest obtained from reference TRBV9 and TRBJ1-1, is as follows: DSGVTQTPKHLITATGQRVTLRCSPRSGDLSVYWYQQSLDQGLQFLIQYYNGEERAKGNILERFSAQQFPDLHSELNLSSLELGDSALYFCASSVGQGTEAFFGQGTRLTVV.

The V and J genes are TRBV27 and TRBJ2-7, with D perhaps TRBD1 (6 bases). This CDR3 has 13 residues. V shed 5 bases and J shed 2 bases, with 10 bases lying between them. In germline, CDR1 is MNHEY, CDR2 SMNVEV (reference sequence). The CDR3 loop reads CASSPRTAYEQYF. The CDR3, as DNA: TGTGCCAGCAGTCCACGGACAGCCTACGAGCAGTACTTC.

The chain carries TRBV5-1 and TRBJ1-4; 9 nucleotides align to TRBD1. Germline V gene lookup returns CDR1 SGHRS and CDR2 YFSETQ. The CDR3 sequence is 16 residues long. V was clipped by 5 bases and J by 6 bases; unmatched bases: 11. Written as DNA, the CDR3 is TGCGCCAGCAGATTGAAGCCGGGACAGGGAGATGAAAAACTGTTTTTT. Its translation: CASRLKPGQGDEKLFF.